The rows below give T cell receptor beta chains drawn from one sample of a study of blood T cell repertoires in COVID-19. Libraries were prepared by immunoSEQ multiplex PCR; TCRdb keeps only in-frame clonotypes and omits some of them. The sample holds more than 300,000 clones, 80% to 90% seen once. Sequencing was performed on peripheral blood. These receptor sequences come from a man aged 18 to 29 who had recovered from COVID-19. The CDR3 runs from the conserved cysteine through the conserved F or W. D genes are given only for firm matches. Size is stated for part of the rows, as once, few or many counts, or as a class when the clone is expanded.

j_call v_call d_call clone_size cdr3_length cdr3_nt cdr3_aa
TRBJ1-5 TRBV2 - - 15 TGTGCCAGCACTCCTATGGGGAGAGGAGGTCAGCCCCAGCATTTT CASTPMGRGGQPQHF
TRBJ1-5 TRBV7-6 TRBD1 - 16 TGTGCCAGCAGCTCCGGACAGGGGGGATACAATCAGCCCCAGCATTTT CASSSGQGGYNQPQHF
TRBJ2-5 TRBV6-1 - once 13 TGTGCCAGCAGTGACGCAGGCCAAGAGACCCAGTACTTC CASSDAGQETQYF
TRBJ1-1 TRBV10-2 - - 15 TGCGCCAGCAGTGAGTCCTACGCCCCAAACACTGAAGCTTTCTTT CASSESYAPNTEAFF
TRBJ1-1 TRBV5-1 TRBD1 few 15 TGCGCCAGCAGCCCCGGGACAGGACCGAACACTGAAGCTTTCTTT CASSPGTGPNTEAFF
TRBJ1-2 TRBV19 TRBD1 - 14 TGTGCCAGTAGGGGACAGATCCTTAACTATGGCTACACCTTC CASRGQILNYGYTF
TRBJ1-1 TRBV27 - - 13 TGTGCCAGCAGTGTAGATTTGAACACTGAAGCTTTCTTT CASSVDLNTEAFF
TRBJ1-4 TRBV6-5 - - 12 TGTGCCAGCGGGGCCAATAATGAAAAACTGTTTTTT CASGANNEKLFF
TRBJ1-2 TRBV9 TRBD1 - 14 TGTGCCAGCAGCGAATCGGACAGGGGTTATGGCTACACCTTC CASSESDRGYGYTF
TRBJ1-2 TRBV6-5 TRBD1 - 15 TGTGCCACCTCTACACGCGACAGGGGGCGAAGTGGCTACACCTTC CATSTRDRGRSGYTF
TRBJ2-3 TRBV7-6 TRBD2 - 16 TGTGCCAGCAGCTTAGACGGACTAGCGTTTTTGGATACGCAGTATTTT CASSLDGLAFLDTQYF
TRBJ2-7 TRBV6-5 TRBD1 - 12 TGTGCCACGACAGGGGGTTTGTACGAGCAGTACTTC CATTGGLYEQYF
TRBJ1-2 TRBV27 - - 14 TGTGCCAGCAGTCCGCTCCCCAACTCCTATGGCTACACCTTC CASSPLPNSYGYTF
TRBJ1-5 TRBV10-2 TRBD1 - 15 TGCGCCAGCAGTGACGAGGGGGCTATGCGTCAGCCCCAGCATTTT CASSDEGAMRQPQHF
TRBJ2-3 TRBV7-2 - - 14 TGTGCCAGCAGCTTAGTGGCCCGCACAGATACGCAGTATTTT CASSLVARTDTQYF
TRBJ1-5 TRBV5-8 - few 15 TGTGCCAGCAGCTCGGGGGTTTGGGTGAATCAGCCCCAGCATTTT CASSSGVWVNQPQHF
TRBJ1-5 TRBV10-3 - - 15 TGTGCCATCAGTGAGTCTGGGGGGAAAAATCAGCCCCAGCATTTT CAISESGGKNQPQHF
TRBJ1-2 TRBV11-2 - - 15 TGTGCCAGCAGCTTAGTTGGGGGCCAAAACTATGGCTACACCTTC CASSLVGGQNYGYTF
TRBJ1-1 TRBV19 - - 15 TGTGCCAGTAGTATACAGGCAGGGCGCCTGCATGAAGCTTTCTTT CASSIQAGRLHEAFF
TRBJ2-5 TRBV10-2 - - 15 TGCGCCAGCAGTGAGGGGCCTACCCGCCAAGAGACCCAGTACTTC CASSEGPTRQETQYF